These 30 T cell receptor beta chains share one sample of origin, sequenced in a study of shared clonotypes between healthy human individuals. Repertoires were generated with immunoSEQ multiplex PCR, while TCRdb's copy carries only in-frame clones and drops some. The table shows approximately 470,000 clones, with around 73% occurring only once. The sample was PBMCs. These receptors came from a woman in her 40s in good health. Some clones in this sample may be carry-over from other donors' samples.

The V call is TRBV27, the J call TRBJ2-7, with 7 bases identical to TRBD1. The CDR3 length is 14 residues. Per germline, CDR1 MNHEY and CDR2 SMNVEV (reference sequence). V lost 6 bases to trimming and J lost 2 bases; unmatched junction nucleotides: 7. The CDR3 sequence is CASSRQGLPYEQYF. As DNA, the CDR3 is TGTGCCAGCAGCCGACAGGGCCTACCCTACGAGCAGTACTTC.

This chain joins TRBV7-9 and TRBJ2-5; 7 bases line up with TRBD2. This CDR3 has 15 amino acids. CDR1 and CDR2 (germline): SEHNR, FQNEAQ (reference sequence). J gave up 5 bases and V 2 bases, and 8 bases lay outside the gene matches. CDR3 nucleotides: TGTGCCAGCAGCTTAAATTTTGGGGGGGGTGAGACCCAGTACTTC. This encodes CASSLNFGGGETQYF.

On this clone: Other DNA sequences from this sample encode an identical CDR3 as well. The chain recombines TRBV18 with TRBJ2-7; unclear D gene. CDR1 is KGHSH, CDR2 LQKENI, per germline. V shed 6 bases and J shed 0 bases, with 6 bases lying between them. The CDR3 is 12 residues long. CDR3 in amino acids: CASSLSSYEQYF. The CDR3 bases are TGTGCCAGCTCTCTTAGCTCCTACGAGCAGTACTTC. Full variable domain (remainder filled in from reference TRBV18 and TRBJ2-7): NAGVMQNPRHLVRRRGQEARLRCSPMKGHSHVYWYRQLPEEGLKFMVYLQKENIIDESGMPKERFSAEFPKEGPSILRIQQVVRGDSAAYFCASSLSSYEQYFGPGTRLTVT.

J is TRBJ2-7 and V is TRBV6-1; TRBD2 matches 9 bases. CDR3 length: 15 amino acids. J gave up 4 bases and V 7 bases, and 11 bases lay outside the gene matches. From germline, CDR1 is MNHNS and CDR2 SASEGT. CDR3 DNA: TGTGCCAGCACTGCCGGCGGGAGGGTTACGTACGAGCAGTACTTC. Residues: CASTAGGRVTYEQYF.

Of note for this clone: A much larger clone lies one base from this, so it may be a read error. This chain connects TRBV30 to TRBJ1-1, with a weak D call TRBD1 (5 bases). The CDR3 runs 13 residues. Germline assignment: CDR1 GTSNPN and CDR2 SVGIG (reference sequence). CDR3 in amino acids: CARSPGRNTEAFF. CDR3 DNA sequence: TGTGCCCGGAGTCCGGGACGTAACACTGAAGCTTTCTTT.

The chain is built from TRBV5-6 and TRBJ2-7; 7 nucleotides match TRBD2. V lost 6 bases and J lost 2; bases outside the gene matches: 14. CDR3 size: 16 residues. Germline-derived CDR1 and CDR2 are SGHDT and YYEEEE. Here the CDR3 DNA reads TGTGCCAGCAATCCGGCAGCGGGAATCGGAACCTACGAGCAGTACTTC. It encodes CASNPAAGIGTYEQYF.

The V and J genes are TRBV6-1 and TRBJ1-5, with 7 nucleotides matching TRBD1. The germline V gene encodes CDR1 MNHNS and CDR2 SASEGT. The length of the CDR3 is 12 residues. The J segment lost 5 bases and the V segment lost 8 bases, leaving 3 bases of the junction unmatched. Here the CDR3 reads CASLTGDQPQHF. As DNA, the CDR3 is TGTGCCAGCTTAACAGGGGATCAGCCCCAGCATTTT.

The chain links TRBV4-2 to TRBJ2-7; 7 positions match TRBD2. CDR3 length: 15 amino acids. Germline V CDR1 and CDR2: LGHNA, YNFKEQ. The ends lost 3 bases at V and 0 bases at J; junction bases unmatched: 5. Written as DNA, the CDR3 is TGTGCCAGCAGCCAGCGGGAGTCCAGCTCCTACGAGCAGTACTTC. Protein: CASSQRESSSYEQYF.

The chain links TRBV11-3 to TRBJ2-3, with 7 bases aligning to TRBD1. The J segment lost 2 bases and the V segment lost 1 base, leaving 3 bases of the junction unmatched. The germline gives CDR1 SGHNT, CDR2 YENEEA. The CDR3 has 15 residues. Here the CDR3 reads CASSLGDSNTDTQYF. CDR3 in DNA: TGTGCCAGCAGCTTAGGGGACAGCAACACAGATACGCAGTATTTT.

The chain combines TRBV5-1 with TRBJ2-2; D is unclear. Germline CDR1 and CDR2: SGHRS and YFSETQ. The V gene lost 0 bases and the J gene lost 1 base, with 7 bases spanning the gap. This CDR3 is built from 15 residues. The CDR3 region is CASSLGWGNTGELFF. The CDR3 DNA is TGCGCCAGCAGCTTGGGTTGGGGGAACACCGGGGAGCTGTTTTTT.

The chain carries TRBV28 and TRBJ1-4; 7 bases line up with TRBD1. CDR3 length: 14 amino acids. CDR1 is MDHEN, CDR2 SYDVKM, per germline. Trimming cost V 6 bases and J 3 bases; bases outside gene matches: 4. CDR3 region: CASSRGQPNEKLFF. For the CDR3, the DNA is TGTGCCAGCAGCCGGGGACAGCCTAATGAAAAACTGTTTTTT.

This clone was observed a handful of times. The chain carries TRBV4-2 and TRBJ2-5; TRBD1 matches at 8 bases. The DNA end is more similar to TRBJ2-7, so the J call may be wrong. The germline CDR1 and CDR2 sequences are LGHNA and YNFKEQ. The CDR3 runs 16 residues. The DNA of the CDR3 is TGTGCCAGCAGCCAAGACACCGGGACAGGAGGCTACGAGCAGTACTTC. Protein sequence: CASSQDTGTGGYEQYF.

The chain uses TRBV27 and TRBJ2-1; D possibly corresponds to TRBD2 (5 bases). The germline V gene has CDR1 MNHEY and CDR2 SMNVEV (reference sequence). The CDR3 has 16 amino acids. The V end lost 3 bases, the J end lost 6 bases, and 18 bases lay between the germline ends. The CDR3 sequence: CASSLRADNWGNEQFF. In nucleotides, the CDR3 is TGTGCCAGCAGTTTGCGGGCCGACAATTGGGGCAATGAGCAGTTCTTC.

The chain combines TRBV4-2 with TRBJ1-3; D is unclear. The CDR3 contains 15 residues. CDR1 and CDR2 (germline): LGHNA, YNFKEQ. Trimming took off 0 bases at V and 4 bases at J, with 10 bases between the two ends. CDR3 sequence (DNA): TGTGCCAGCAGCCAAGATCTTTGGGGAGGAAACACCATATATTTT. This translates into CASSQDLWGGNTIYF.

The chain has TRBV5-1 and TRBJ2-1, with TRBD2 as a possible D gene (6 bases). V was cut by 5 bases and J by 6 bases, with 15 bases left in between. Germline loops: CDR1 SGHRS, CDR2 YFSETQ. The length of the CDR3 is 14 residues. The CDR3 loop is CASRRGDLANEQFF. CDR3 nucleotides: TGCGCCAGCAGGCGGGGTGACCTGGCCAATGAGCAGTTCTTC. Drawing the rest from reference TRBV5-1 and TRBJ2-1, the complete variable domain is KAGVTQTPRYLIKTRGQQVTLSCSPISGHRSVSWYQQTPGQGLQFLFEYFSETQRNKGNFPGRFSGRQFSNSRSEMNVSTLELGDSALYLCASRRGDLANEQFFGPGTRLTVL.

The rearrangement links TRBV30 to TRBJ2-5; 7 positions match TRBD2. This CDR3 is 13 amino acids long. Germline V gives CDR1 GTSNPN, CDR2 SVGIG (reference sequence). The V gene end was trimmed by 3 bases and the J gene end by 5 bases; junction bases not matched to a gene: 6. The CDR3: CAWSDSSGETQYF. The CDR3, as DNA: TGTGCCTGGAGCGACAGTAGCGGGGAGACCCAGTACTTC.

This clone appeared once. In DNA, the CDR3 is TGTGCCAGCAGTTCACGGCAGACAGGAAACTATGGCTACACCTTC. Translating gives CASSSRQTGNYGYTF. The chain employs TRBV28 and TRBJ1-2, with D possibly matching TRBD1 (6 bases). Germline V CDR1 and CDR2: MDHEN, SYDVKM. This CDR3 is built from 15 residues. The V end lost 4 bases, the J end lost 2 bases, and 14 bases lay between the germline ends.

V is TRBV4-2 and J is TRBJ2-3; D not resolved. Per the germline V gene, CDR1 is LGHNA and CDR2 is YNFKEQ. The CDR3 runs 15 residues. V dropped 0 bases and J dropped 4 bases, with 11 bases sitting between them. The CDR3 is CASSQDKDGADTQYF. Here the CDR3 DNA reads TGTGCCAGCAGCCAAGATAAGGACGGTGCAGATACGCAGTATTTT.

On this clone: This sequence may be a read error, since a much larger clone differs from it by one base. This chain links TRBV5-4 with TRBJ2-2; TRBD2 aligns across 10 bases. V gave up 2 bases and J gave up 7 bases; unmatched junction bases: 2. The CDR3 is 14 amino acids. Germline lookup yields CDR1 SGHNT and CDR2 YYREEE (reference sequence). This CDR3 reads CASSLGLAVGELFF. The DNA of the CDR3 is TGTGCCAGCAGCTTAGGACTAGCGGTCGGGGAGCTGTTTTTT.

Comment on this clone: This probably arose from a read error, given a far larger clone one base away. The V call is TRBV18, the J call TRBJ1-4, with TRBD1 matching 8 bases. The CDR3 spans 16 residues. CDR1 is KGHSH, CDR2 LQKENI, per germline. The CDR3 reads CASSHGLGQVNEELFF. The CDR3 DNA follows: TGTGCCAGCTCACATGGGTTGGGACAGGTAAATGAAGAACTGTTTTTT.

V gene TRBV11-2 combines with J gene TRBJ2-7, with TRBD1 matching over 8 bases. This CDR3 has 14 amino acids. From germline, CDR1 is SGHAT and CDR2 FQNNGV. The J segment lost 7 bases and the V segment lost 2 bases, leaving 7 bases of the junction unmatched. In nucleotides, the CDR3 is TGTGCCAGCAGCTTAAATAGCGGACAGGGTGAGCAGTACTTC. Translating it yields CASSLNSGQGEQYF.

This chain joins TRBV18 and TRBJ2-1; the D is unclear. Trimming removed 0 bases at V and 6 bases at J, with 6 bases between. This CDR3 spans 13 amino acids. CDR1 and CDR2 (germline): KGHSH, LQKENI. The CDR3 DNA sequence: TGTGCCAGCTCACCACCTTTCGTCAATGAGCAGTTCTTC. The encoded protein is CASSPPFVNEQFF.

The V and J genes are TRBV7-9 and TRBJ1-1; D gene unclear. The V gene's germline CDR1 is SEHNR and CDR2 FQNEAQ (reference sequence). The length of the CDR3 is 13 residues. V was trimmed by 2 bases and J by 1 base, leaving 5 bases between them. CDR3 in DNA: TGTGCCAGCAGCTTAACACAGAACACTGAAGCTTTCTTT. This translates into CASSLTQNTEAFF.

This clone was recorded only once. This sequence joins TRBV30 and TRBJ1-6; D is undetermined. Germline assignment: CDR1 GTSNPN and CDR2 SVGIG (reference sequence). The length of the CDR3 is 19 residues. Trimming stripped 4 bases from V and 10 bases from J, with 32 bases between. The CDR3, as DNA: TGTGCCTGGAAAACCGGTCGGGGAGGTTATGACTGGCTTGGATCACCCCTCCACTTT. Translated: CAWKTGRGGYDWLGSPLHF.

The V call is TRBV7-6, the J call TRBJ2-1, with D tentatively TRBD1 or TRBD2 (6 bases each). V was clipped by 2 bases and J by 0 bases, with 17 bases between them. Germline CDR1 is SGHVS and CDR2 is FNYEAQ. The CDR3 is 18 amino acids. The CDR3, as DNA: TGTGCCAGCAGCTTAAGGGGGTTAGCGGCCTCCTCCTACAATGAGCAGTTCTTC. This gives the protein CASSLRGLAASSYNEQFF.

This CDR3 is CSVEDPGTYEQYF. CDR3 coding DNA: TGCAGCGTTGAAGATCCGGGGACCTACGAGCAGTACTTC. This chain joins TRBV29-1 and TRBJ2-5; tentatively, D is TRBD2 (5 bases). The last part of the DNA fits TRBJ2-7 better; the J call may be wrong. This CDR3 contains 13 residues. Germline CDR1 and CDR2: SQVTM and ANQGSEA.

This clone has only one observation. This likely traces to a read error, being one base from a far larger clone. This chain uses TRBV28 with TRBJ2-7; 13 nucleotides match TRBD2. CDR3 length: 19 residues. Trimming at V came to 5 bases and at J to 0 bases, leaving 13 bases not matched to a gene. Germline-derived CDR1 and CDR2 are MDHEN and SYDVKM. CDR3: CASSPRTSGRRGFSYEQYF. The CDR3 DNA sequence: TGTGCCAGCAGTCCGCGGACTAGCGGGAGAAGGGGTTTCTCCTACGAGCAGTACTTC.

The sample holds a few counts of this clone. The V gene is TRBV7-8, the J gene TRBJ2-1; D is unresolved. The CDR3 extends over 13 amino acids. Trimming took 2 bases from V and 9 from J, leaving 11 bases between them. Germline CDR1 and CDR2: SGHVS and FQNEAQ. The CDR3 spells CASSLLDPGEQFF. CDR3 coding DNA: TGTGCCAGCAGCTTACTGGACCCTGGTGAGCAGTTCTTC.

The gene calls are TRBV11-2 and TRBJ1-2; weak D call: TRBD1 (6 bases). The germline V and J ends were trimmed by 0 bases and 4 bases, with 12 bases remaining between them. This CDR3 is built from 15 residues. CDR1 is SGHAT, CDR2 FQNNGV, per germline. The CDR3 loop is CASSLDGTFPYGYTF. The CDR3 nucleotides read TGTGCCAGCAGCTTAGACGGGACATTTCCCTATGGCTACACCTTC.

The chain employs TRBV7-2 and TRBJ2-5; 8 bases line up with TRBD2. V dropped 5 bases and J dropped 9; count of bases not matched to a gene: 11. CDR1 and CDR2 (germline): SGHTA, FQGNSA. The CDR3 has 14 amino acids. CDR3: CASSQRTGREAQYF. Here the CDR3 DNA reads TGTGCCAGCAGCCAACGGACGGGGCGGGAGGCCCAGTACTTC.